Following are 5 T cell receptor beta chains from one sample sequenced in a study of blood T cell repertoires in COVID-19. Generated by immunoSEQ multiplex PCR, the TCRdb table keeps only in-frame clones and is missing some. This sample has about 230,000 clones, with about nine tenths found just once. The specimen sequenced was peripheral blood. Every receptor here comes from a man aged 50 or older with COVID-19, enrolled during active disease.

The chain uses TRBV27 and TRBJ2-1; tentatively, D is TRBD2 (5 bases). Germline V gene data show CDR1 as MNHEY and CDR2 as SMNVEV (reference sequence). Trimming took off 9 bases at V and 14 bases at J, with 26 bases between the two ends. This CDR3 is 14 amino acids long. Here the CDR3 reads CASSELLGWPREFF. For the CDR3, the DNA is TGTGCCAGTAGCGAGTTACTCGGGTGGCCTAGGGAGTTCTTC.

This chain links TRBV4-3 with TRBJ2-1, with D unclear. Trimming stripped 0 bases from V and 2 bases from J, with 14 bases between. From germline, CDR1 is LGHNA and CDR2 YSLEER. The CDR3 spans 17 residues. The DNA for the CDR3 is TGCGCCAGCAGCCAAGATGCCCAGGCTGGCACCTACAATGAGCAGTTCTTC. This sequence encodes CASSQDAQAGTYNEQFF.

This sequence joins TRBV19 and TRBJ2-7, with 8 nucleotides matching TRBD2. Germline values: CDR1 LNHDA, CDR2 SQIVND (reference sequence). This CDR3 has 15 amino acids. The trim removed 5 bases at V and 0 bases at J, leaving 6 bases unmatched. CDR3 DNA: TGTGCCAGTAGTGCCCGGACTAGCAGCTCCTACGAGCAGTACTTC. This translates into CASSARTSSSYEQYF. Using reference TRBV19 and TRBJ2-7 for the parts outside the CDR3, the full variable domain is DGGITQSPKYLFRKEGQNVTLSCEQNLNHDAMYWYRQDPGQGLRLIYYSQIVNDFQKGDIAEGYSVSREKKESFPLTVTSAQKNPTAFYLCASSARTSSSYEQYFGPGTRLTVT.

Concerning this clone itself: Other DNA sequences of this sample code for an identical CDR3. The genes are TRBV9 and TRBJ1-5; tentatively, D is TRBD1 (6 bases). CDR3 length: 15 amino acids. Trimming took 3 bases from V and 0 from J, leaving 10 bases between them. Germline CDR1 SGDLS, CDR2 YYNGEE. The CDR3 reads CASSATGDSNQPQHF. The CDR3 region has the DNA TGTGCCAGCAGCGCGACAGGAGATAGCAATCAGCCCCAGCATTTT.

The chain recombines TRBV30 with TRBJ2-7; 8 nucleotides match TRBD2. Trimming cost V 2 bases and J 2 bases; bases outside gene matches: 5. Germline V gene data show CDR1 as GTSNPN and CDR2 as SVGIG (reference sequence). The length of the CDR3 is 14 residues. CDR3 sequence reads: CAWSIVAGPYEQYF. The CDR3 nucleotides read TGTGCCTGGAGTATAGTAGCGGGGCCCTACGAGCAGTACTTC.